This TCR beta chain was observed in a study of T-cell reconstitution after alpha-beta-depleted transplantation in children. It was with unique molecular identifiers that the TCRbeta library was prepared. One entry per CDR3 protein results from TCRdb running MiXCR on the PCR reads. The data contain hundreds of thousands of distinct CDR3 sequences, roughly 17% of them singletons. The CDR3 has 15 amino acids. V was cut by 5 bases and J by 6 bases, with 20 bases left in between. CDR1 MDHEN and CDR2 SYDVKM come from the germline V gene. This clonotype was picked up a small number of times. Material: PBMCs from the stem cell graft donor, obtained from the stem cell graft. V and J are TRBV28 and TRBJ2-7, with D perhaps given as TRBD1 or TRBD2 (5 bases each). This sequence was found in a human donor who donated a stem cell graft to a child with acute myeloid leukemia. The CDR3 DNA reads as TGTGCCAGCAGTCCTATGGGGCAGGGAGAGTTCGAGCAGTACGTC. This codes for CASSPMGQGEFEQYV.